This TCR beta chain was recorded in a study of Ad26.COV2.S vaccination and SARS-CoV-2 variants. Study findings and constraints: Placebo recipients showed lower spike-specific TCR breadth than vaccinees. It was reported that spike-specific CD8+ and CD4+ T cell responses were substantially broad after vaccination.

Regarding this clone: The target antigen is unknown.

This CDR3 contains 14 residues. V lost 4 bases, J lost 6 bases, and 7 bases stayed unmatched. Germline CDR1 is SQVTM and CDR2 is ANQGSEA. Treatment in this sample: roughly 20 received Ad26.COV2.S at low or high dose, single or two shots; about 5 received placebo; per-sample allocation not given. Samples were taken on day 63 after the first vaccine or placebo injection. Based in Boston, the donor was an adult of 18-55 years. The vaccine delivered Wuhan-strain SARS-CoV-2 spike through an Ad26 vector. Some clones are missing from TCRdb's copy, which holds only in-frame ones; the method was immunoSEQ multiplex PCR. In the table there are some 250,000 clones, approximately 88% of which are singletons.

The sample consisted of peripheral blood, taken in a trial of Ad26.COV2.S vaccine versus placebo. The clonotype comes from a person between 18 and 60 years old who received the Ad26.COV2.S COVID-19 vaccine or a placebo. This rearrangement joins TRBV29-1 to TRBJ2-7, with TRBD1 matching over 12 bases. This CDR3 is CSVGGDRGPTEQYF. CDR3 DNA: TGCAGCGTTGGGGGGGACAGGGGGCCCACCGAGCAGTACTTC.